This is a list of T cell receptor beta chains from one sample in a study of cytotoxic CD8 clonotypes in ibrutinib-treated CLL. Measured with immunoSEQ multiplex PCR; TCRdb has only the in-frame clones, and not every one. This sample has under 200,000 clones, with more than 80% found just once. Source: PBMCs, taken after 24 months of ibrutinib treatment. The receptors were gathered from a human donor with chronic lymphocytic leukemia. Both conserved end residues are part of each CDR3.

V: TRBV28; J: TRBJ2-7; CDR3: CASSPGGQVNYEQYF
V: TRBV5-1; J: TRBJ2-2; CDR3: CASSWDTGELFF
V: TRBV10-3; J: TRBJ2-1; CDR3: CAISGRENNEQFF
V: TRBV10-2; J: TRBJ1-5; CDR3: CASSESWVPQHF
V: TRBV21-1; J: TRBJ1-6; CDR3: CASSKELREDPPLHF
V: TRBV5-6; J: TRBJ2-2; CDR3: CASSPTGPHTGELFF
V: TRBV2; J: TRBJ1-5; CDR3: CASSESGQPQHF
V: TRBV5-1; J: TRBJ1-1; CDR3: CASSLVSGGNTEAFF
V: TRBV29-1; J: TRBJ1-2; CDR3: CSVEEGRGGYTF
V: TRBV10-3; J: TRBJ2-1; CDR3: CAIRGTAGGGNEQFF
V: TRBV30; J: TRBJ1-1; CDR3: CAWSSTRFTEAFF